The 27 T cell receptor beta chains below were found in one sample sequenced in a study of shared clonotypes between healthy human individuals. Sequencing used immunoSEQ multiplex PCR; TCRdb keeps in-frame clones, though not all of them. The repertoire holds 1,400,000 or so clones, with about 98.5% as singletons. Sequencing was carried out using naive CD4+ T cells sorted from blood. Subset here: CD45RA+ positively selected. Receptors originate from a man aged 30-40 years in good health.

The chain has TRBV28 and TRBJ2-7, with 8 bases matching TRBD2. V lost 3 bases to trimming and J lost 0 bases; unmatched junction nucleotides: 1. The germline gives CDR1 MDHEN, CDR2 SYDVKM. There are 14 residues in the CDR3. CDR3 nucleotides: TGTGCCAGCAGTTTTAGCGGGGTCTCCTACGAGCAGTACTTC. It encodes CASSFSGVSYEQYF.

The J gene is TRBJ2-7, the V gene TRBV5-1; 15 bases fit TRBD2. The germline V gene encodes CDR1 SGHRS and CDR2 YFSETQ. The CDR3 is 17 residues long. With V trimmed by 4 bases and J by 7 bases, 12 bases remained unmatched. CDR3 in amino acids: CASSGGLAGGAPLEQYF. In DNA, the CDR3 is TGCGCCAGCAGCGGGGGACTAGCGGGAGGCGCCCCCTTGGAGCAGTACTTC.

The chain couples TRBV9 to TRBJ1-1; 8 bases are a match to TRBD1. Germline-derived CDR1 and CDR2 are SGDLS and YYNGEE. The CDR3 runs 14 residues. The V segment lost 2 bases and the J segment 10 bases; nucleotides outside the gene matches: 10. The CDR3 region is CASSVGGQGDVAFF. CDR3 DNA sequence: TGTGCCAGCAGCGTGGGCGGACAGGGTGATGTAGCTTTCTTT.

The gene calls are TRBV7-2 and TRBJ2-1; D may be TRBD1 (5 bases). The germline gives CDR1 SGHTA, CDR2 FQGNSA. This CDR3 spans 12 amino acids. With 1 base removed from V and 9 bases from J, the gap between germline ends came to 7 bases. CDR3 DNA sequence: TGTGCCAGCAGCTTAGACAGGCGTGAGCAGTTCTTC. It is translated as CASSLDRREQFF.

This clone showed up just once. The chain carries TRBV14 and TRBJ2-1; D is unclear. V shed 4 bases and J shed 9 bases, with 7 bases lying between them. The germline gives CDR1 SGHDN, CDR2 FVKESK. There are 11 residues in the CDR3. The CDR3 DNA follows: TGTGCCAGCAGCCGAAGGGCTGAGCAGTTCTTC. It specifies CASSRRAEQFF.

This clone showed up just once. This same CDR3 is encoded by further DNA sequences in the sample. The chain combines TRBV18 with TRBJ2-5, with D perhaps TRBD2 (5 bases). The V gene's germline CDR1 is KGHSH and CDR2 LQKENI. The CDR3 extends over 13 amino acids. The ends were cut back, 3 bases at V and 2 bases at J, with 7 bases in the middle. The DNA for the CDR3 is TGTGCCAGCTCACCCGCGGGTCAAGAGACCCAGTACTTC. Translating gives CASSPAGQETQYF.

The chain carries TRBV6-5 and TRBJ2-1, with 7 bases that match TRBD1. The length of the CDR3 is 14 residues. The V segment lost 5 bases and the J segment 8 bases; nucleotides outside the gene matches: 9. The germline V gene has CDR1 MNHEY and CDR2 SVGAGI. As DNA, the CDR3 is TGTGCCAGCAGTCAGGATCCGCAGGGGGATGAGCAGTTCTTC. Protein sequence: CASSQDPQGDEQFF.

CDR3 sequence: CSVESPSPYNEQFF. CDR3 sequence (DNA): TGCAGCGTTGAAAGCCCAAGTCCGTACAATGAGCAGTTCTTC. V usage is TRBV29-1 and J usage is TRBJ2-1; D ambiguous. V was clipped by 2 bases and J by 4 bases, with 12 bases between them. CDR3 length equals 14 residues. Germline CDR1 reads SQVTM; CDR2 reads ANQGSEA.

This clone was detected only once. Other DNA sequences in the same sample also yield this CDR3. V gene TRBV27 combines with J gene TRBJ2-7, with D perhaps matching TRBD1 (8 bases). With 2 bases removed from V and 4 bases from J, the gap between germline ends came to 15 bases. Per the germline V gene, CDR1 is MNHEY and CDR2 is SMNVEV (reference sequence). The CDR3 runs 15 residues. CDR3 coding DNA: TGTGCCAGCAGTTTACTCGGACAGGGAGGGTACGAGCAGTACTTC. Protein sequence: CASSLLGQGGYEQYF.

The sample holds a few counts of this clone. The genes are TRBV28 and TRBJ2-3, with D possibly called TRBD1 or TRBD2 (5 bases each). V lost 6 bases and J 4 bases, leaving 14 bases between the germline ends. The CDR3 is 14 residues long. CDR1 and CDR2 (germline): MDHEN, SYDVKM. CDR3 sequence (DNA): TGTGCCAGCAGGAGGGGCGCTACCTCAGATACGCAGTATTTT. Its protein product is CASRRGATSDTQYF.

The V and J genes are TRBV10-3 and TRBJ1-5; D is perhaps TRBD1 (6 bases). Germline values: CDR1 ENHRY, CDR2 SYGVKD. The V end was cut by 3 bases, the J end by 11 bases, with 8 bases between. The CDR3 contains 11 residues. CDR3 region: CAISEEGAQHF. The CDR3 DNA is TGTGCCATCAGTGAAGAGGGGGCCCAGCATTTT.

CDR3 coding DNA: TGTGCCAGCAGTCACCACGAAGGGGGTGGCAATCAGCCCCAGCATTTT. Translating it yields CASSHHEGGGNQPQHF. The chain recombines TRBV28 with TRBJ1-5, with D perhaps TRBD1 (6 bases). CDR3 length equals 16 residues. The germline V and J ends were trimmed by 5 bases and 2 bases, with 16 bases remaining between them. Germline-derived CDR1 and CDR2 are MDHEN and SYDVKM.

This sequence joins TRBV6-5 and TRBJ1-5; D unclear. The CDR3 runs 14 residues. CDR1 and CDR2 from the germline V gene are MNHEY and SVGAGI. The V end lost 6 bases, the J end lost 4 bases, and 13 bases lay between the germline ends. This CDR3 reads CASRPGADNQPQHF. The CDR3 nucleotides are TGTGCCAGCAGGCCCGGTGCCGATAATCAGCCCCAGCATTTT.

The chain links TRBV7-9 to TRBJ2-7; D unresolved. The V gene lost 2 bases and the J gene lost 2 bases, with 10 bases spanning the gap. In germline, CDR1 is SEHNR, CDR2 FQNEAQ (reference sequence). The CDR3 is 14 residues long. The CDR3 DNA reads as TGTGCCAGCAGCTTAACTACGGGTACCTACGAGCAGTACTTC. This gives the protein CASSLTTGTYEQYF. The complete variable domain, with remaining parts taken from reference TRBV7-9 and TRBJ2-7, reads DTGVSQNPRHKITKRGQNVTFRCDPISEHNRLYWYRQTLGQGPEFLTYFQNEAQLEKSRLLSDRFSAERPKGSFSTLEIQRTEQGDSAMYLCASSLTTGTYEQYFGPGTRLTVT.

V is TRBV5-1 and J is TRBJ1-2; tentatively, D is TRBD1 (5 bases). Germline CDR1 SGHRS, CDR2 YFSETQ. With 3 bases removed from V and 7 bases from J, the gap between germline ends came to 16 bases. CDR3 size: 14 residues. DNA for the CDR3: TGCGCCAGCAGCTGGGACGGCAGCCTCGGTGGCTACACCTTC. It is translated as CASSWDGSLGGYTF.

CDR3 residues: CASSLDGRSYNEQFF. In DNA form, the CDR3 reads TGTGCCAGCAGCTTAGACGGGAGATCCTACAATGAGCAGTTCTTC. The chain combines TRBV7-2 with TRBJ2-1, with D possibly being TRBD2 (6 bases). CDR1 and CDR2 from the germline V gene are SGHTA and FQGNSA. Trimming removed 1 base from V and 1 base from J, with 8 bases in between. The CDR3 loop spans 15 amino acids. Drawing the rest from reference TRBV7-2 and TRBJ2-1, the complete variable domain is GAGVSQSPSNKVTEKGKDVELRCDPISGHTALYWYRQSLGQGLEFLIYFQGNSAPDKSGLPSDRFSAERTGGSVSTLTIQRTQQEDSAVYLCASSLDGRSYNEQFFGPGTRLTVL.

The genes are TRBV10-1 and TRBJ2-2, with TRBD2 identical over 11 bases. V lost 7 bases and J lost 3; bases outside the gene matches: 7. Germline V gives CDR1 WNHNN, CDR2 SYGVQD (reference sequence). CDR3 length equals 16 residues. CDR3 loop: CASTPGGLADTGELFF. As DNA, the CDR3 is TGCGCCAGCACCCCAGGGGGACTAGCGGACACCGGGGAGCTGTTTTTT.

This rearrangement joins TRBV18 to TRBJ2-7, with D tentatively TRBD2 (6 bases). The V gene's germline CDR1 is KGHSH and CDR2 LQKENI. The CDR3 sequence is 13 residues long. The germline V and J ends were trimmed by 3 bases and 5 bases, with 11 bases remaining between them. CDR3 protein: CASSPLREDEQYF. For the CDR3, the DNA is TGTGCCAGCTCACCTCTAAGGGAGGACGAGCAGTACTTC. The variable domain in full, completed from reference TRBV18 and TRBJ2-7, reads NAGVMQNPRHLVRRRGQEARLRCSPMKGHSHVYWYRQLPEEGLKFMVYLQKENIIDESGMPKERFSAEFPKEGPSILRIQQVVRGDSAAYFCASSPLREDEQYFGPGTRLTVT.

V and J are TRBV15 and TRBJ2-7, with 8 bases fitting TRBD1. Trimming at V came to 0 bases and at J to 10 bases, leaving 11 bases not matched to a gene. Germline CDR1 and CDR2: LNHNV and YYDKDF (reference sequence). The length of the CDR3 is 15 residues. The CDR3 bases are TGTGCCACCAGCAGAGATTACGGACAGGGCAAGGAACAGTACTTC. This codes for CATSRDYGQGKEQYF.

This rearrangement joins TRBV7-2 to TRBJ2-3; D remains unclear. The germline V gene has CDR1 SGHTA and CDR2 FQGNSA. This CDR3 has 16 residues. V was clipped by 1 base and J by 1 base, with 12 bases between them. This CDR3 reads CASSLGATRGTDTQYF. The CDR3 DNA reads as TGTGCCAGCAGCTTAGGCGCGACCAGAGGCACAGATACGCAGTATTTT. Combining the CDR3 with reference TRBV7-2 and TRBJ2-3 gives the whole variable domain GAGVSQSPSNKVTEKGKDVELRCDPISGHTALYWYRQSLGQGLEFLIYFQGNSAPDKSGLPSDRFSAERTGGSVSTLTIQRTQQEDSAVYLCASSLGATRGTDTQYFGPGTRLTVL.

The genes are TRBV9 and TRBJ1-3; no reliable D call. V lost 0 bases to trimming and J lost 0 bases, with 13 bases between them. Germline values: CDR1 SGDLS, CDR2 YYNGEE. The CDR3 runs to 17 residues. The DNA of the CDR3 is TGTGCCAGCAGCGTAGAAGACGGCTTGCCCTCTGGAAACACCATATATTTT. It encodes CASSVEDGLPSGNTIYF. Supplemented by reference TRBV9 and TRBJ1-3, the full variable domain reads DSGVTQTPKHLITATGQRVTLRCSPRSGDLSVYWYQQSLDQGLQFLIQYYNGEERAKGNILERFSAQQFPDLHSELNLSSLELGDSALYFCASSVEDGLPSGNTIYFGEGSWLTVV.

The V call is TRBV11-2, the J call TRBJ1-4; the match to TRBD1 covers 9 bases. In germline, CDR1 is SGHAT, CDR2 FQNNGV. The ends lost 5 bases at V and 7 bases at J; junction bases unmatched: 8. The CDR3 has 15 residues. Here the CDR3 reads CASSARDREFEKLFF. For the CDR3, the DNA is TGTGCCAGCAGCGCACGGGACAGGGAGTTTGAAAAACTGTTTTTT.

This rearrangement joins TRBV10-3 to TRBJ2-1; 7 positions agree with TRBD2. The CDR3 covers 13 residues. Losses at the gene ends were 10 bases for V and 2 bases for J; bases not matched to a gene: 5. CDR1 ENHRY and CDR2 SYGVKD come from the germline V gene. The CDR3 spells CATSGATYNEQFF. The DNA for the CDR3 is TGTGCCACAAGCGGGGCAACCTACAATGAGCAGTTCTTC.

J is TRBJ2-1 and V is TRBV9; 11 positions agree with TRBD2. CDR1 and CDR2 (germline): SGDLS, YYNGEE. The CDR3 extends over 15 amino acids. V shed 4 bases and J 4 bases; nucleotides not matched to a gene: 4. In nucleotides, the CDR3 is TGTGCCAGCAGCCCTAGCGGGAGGAATTACAATGAGCAGTTCTTC. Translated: CASSPSGRNYNEQFF.

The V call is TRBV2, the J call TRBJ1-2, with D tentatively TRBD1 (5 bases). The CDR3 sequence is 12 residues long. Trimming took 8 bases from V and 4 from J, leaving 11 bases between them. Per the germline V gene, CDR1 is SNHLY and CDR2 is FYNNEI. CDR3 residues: CASGRDGYGYTF. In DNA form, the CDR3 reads TGTGCCAGCGGAAGGGACGGCTATGGCTACACCTTC.

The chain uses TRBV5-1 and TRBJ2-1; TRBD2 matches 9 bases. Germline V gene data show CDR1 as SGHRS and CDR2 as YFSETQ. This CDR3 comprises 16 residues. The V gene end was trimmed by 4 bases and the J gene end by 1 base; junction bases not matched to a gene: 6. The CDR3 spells CASSGTTSGSYNEQFF. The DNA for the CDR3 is TGCGCCAGCAGCGGCACAACTAGCGGGTCCTACAATGAGCAGTTCTTC.

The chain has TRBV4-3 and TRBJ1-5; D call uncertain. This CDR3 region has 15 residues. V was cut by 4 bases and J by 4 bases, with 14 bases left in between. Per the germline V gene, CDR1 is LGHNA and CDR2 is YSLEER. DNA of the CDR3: TGCGCCAGCAGCCCCCTAAGCGGAGCTAATCAGCCCCAGCATTTT. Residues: CASSPLSGANQPQHF.